A selection of T cell receptor beta chains follows, all from one sample in a study of blood T cell repertoires in COVID-19. Clones were read by immunoSEQ multiplex PCR, and TCRdb kept only the in-frame ones, dropping some. Of around 250,000 clones listed, around 90% were seen once; the top ten hold approximately 0.7%. Sequencing was carried out using peripheral blood. The receptors originated from a human donor in a cohort sampled during active COVID-19. Both conserved end residues are part of each CDR3. The D gene is left open where the match is weak. Only part of the rows carry a size: once, few, many, or a class if the clone is expanded.

TRBV30	TRBJ2-3	NA	NA	TGTGCCTGGAGCCGGTCAGGGGATACGCAGTATTTT	CAWSRSGDTQYF
TRBV28	TRBJ2-5	NA	TRBD2	TGTGCCAGCAGCAGTTTAATAGCGGGGGGGATACGAGAGACCCAGTACTTC	CASSSLIAGGIRETQYF
TRBV7-9	TRBJ1-1	few	NA	TGTGCCAGCAGCTTCTCGTCAGGGCTGGACACTGAAGCTTTCTTT	CASSFSSGLDTEAFF
TRBV19	TRBJ2-2	NA	NA	TGTGCCAGTAGTATTAACCGCGGCCCCGGGGAGCTGTTTTTT	CASSINRGPGELFF
TRBV28	TRBJ1-2	NA	NA	TGTGCCAGCATTGCCCCGAACCCGGGTCTATTCGGGGAGGAACATGGCTACACCTTC	CASIAPNPGLFGEEHGYTF
TRBV9	TRBJ2-7	NA	TRBD2	TGTGCCAGCAGCGTAGGTACTAGCGGGAGCGGCGAGCAGTACTTC	CASSVGTSGSGEQYF
TRBV15	TRBJ2-6	NA	NA	TGTGCCACCAGCAGGCGGTCCTCTGGGGCCAACGTCCTGACTTTC	CATSRRSSGANVLTF
TRBV7-9	TRBJ2-1	few	NA	TGTGCCAGCAGCTGGGTGGCGGGTGAGCAGTTCTTC	CASSWVAGEQFF
TRBV5-5	TRBJ2-7	NA	NA	TGTGCCAGCAGCGCACGGACTGGGTACGAGCAGTACTTC	CASSARTGYEQYF
TRBV3-1/TRBV3-2	TRBJ1-2	NA	NA	TGTGCCAGCAGCCATTCGACAGCCAACTATGGCTACACCTTC	CASSHSTANYGYTF
TRBV14	TRBJ1-6	NA	NA	TGTGCCAGCAGCCAAGGGAAGGAGTCACCCCTCCACTTT	CASSQGKESPLHF
TRBV7-2	TRBJ2-3	NA	NA	TGTGCCAGCAGCTTACAGAGGACTATTTCAAATACGCAGTATTTT	CASSLQRTISNTQYF
TRBV27	TRBJ2-1	NA	NA	TGTGCCAGCAGTTTACTCCCTCGGAGTTTCTCCTACAATGAGCAGTTCTTC	CASSLLPRSFSYNEQFF
TRBV5-1	TRBJ2-5	NA	TRBD2	TGCGCCAGCAGCTTGGTTGGTGCGGCTAGCGGACAAGAGACCCAGTACTTC	CASSLVGAASGQETQYF
TRBV12-3/TRBV12-4	TRBJ1-5	NA	NA	TGTGCCAGCACCGGGACAATCGATCAGCCCCAGCATTTT	CASTGTIDQPQHF